The entry below gives a single T cell receptor beta chain sequence along with its context. Its antigen is currently not known. No much larger clonotype is one base removed from it; base qualities were not supplied. This record comes from a study of T cell responses to AZD1222 COVID-19 vaccine (dated by TCRdb to about 2021). Broadly, across the study: TCR sequencing was performed for 230 to 250 trial participants, of whom around 210 were given two doses of AZD1222 and around 25 were given two doses of MenACWY control vaccine. Trial participants were enrolled by age into 18-55, 56-69 and 70-plus year subgroups, with 148, 28 and 57 TCR-sequenced participants respectively.

The V and J ends are trimmed by 4 bases and 2 bases, leaving 18 bases between them. The germline V gene sets CDR1 to MRHNA and CDR2 to SNTAGT. The CDR3 runs 17 residues from the cysteine to the phenylalanine. CDR3 DNA is the only sequence kept; it has 51 bases, read in frame from the first base. The time point label on this specimen signifies: about 28 days (+/-7) after the second vaccine dose. AZD1222 recipients whose second dose came at about 4 weeks and those whose second dose came at about 12 weeks were combined into one group, since spike-specific TCR depth and breadth did not differ between the two schedules. Vaccinee samples came from UK trials COV001 and COV002, including a single-blind randomized controlled phase 2/3 trial of AZD1222 (ChAdOx1 nCoV-19) in healthy adults. Trial participant PBMC samples were collected at day 0 and day 28 after the second dose for TCRbeta chain sequencing. The CDR3 regions of human TCRbeta chains were analyzed by immunosequencing. As for the original processing: Repertoire TCRs were matched against a reference library of SARS-CoV-2-specific TCRs generated with the MIRA antigen-specificity platform. Breadth was defined as the fraction of unique TCRs that were SARS-CoV-2-associated, and depth was defined as the fraction of total T cells that were SARS-CoV-2-associated. Using the MIRA data, each spike-specific TCR was assigned both to the spike region to which the TCR was reactive and to a CD4 or CD8 class. Log10-transformed breadth and depth values were compared by one-way ANOVA with Sidak's multiple comparisons tests. Not all clones reach the TCRdb copy of this immuneACCESS table, which keeps in-frame sequences only. Checked studies attribute under half of the gap to unresolved V genes and leave the rest unexplained. That table gives V, J and clone size, and the DNA gave D and trimming. The sample data list approximately 150,000 clones, and 90% of these were observed just once. The ten largest clones capture roughly 3.2% of the sample.

Summary of the overall study and its limitations: CD4 TCRs associated with the vaccine covered the entire spike protein, and the dominant responses were in regions 160-218 and 743-854. Because no samples from the day 14 peak response were available, repertoires could be characterized only after the peak T cell response. Epitopes outside the regions mutated in the B.1.351 and B.1.1.7 variants were reportedly recognized by nearly half of the unique spike-specific TCRs. After two AZD1222 doses, both the breadth and the depth of spike-specific TCRs were significantly higher than at day 0 and than in MenACWY recipients. The 56-69-year group was small, and its depth increase did not reach significance, likely because of low power. Conclusions about previously exposed vaccinees are limited because only five or six AZD1222 recipients were SARS-CoV-2 seropositive at baseline. Most participants were white British and females outnumbered males, and the authors suggested that clonal diversity may have been underestimated.

The chain employs TRBV6-4 and TRBJ1-5; possibly the D gene is TRBD1, per 5 matching bases. The clonotype was recovered from an adult who received the AZD1222 COVID-19 vaccine. The starting material was peripheral blood, obtained 28 days after the second AZD1222 dose. CDR3 region: CASSAPRDSRRNQPQHF. The nucleotide sequence is TGTGCCAGCAGTGCGCCCCGGGACTCCAGACGCAATCAGCCCCAGCATTTT.